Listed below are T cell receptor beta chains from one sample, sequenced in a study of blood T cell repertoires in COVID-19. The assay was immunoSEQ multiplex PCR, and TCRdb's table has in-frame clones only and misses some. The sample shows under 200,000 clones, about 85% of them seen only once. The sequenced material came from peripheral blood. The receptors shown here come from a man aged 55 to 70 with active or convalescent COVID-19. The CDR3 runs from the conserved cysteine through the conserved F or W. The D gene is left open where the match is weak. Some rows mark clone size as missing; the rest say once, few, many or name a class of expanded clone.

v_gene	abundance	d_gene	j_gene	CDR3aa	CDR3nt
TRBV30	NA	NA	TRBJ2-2	CAWSPQGLNTGELFF	TGTGCCTGGAGCCCCCAGGGATTGAACACCGGGGAGCTGTTTTTT
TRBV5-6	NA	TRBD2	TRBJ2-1	CASLPRGGAYVTYNEQFF	TGTGCCAGCCTTCCTCGCGGGGGGGCTTACGTTACCTACAATGAGCAGTTCTTC
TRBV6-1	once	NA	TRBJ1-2	CASSEVGGRSGYTF	TGTGCCAGCAGTGAAGTCGGGGGGCGGAGTGGCTACACCTTC
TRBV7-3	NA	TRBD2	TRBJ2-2	CASSLSGGGTGELFF	TGTGCCAGCAGCTTAAGTGGGGGAGGGACCGGGGAGCTGTTTTTT
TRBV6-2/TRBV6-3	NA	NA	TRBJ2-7	CASSSLTRGGSYEQYF	TGTGCCAGCAGTTCGCTAACTAGAGGGGGCTCCTACGAGCAGTACTTC
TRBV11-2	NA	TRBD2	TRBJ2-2	CASSFERGATGELFF	TGTGCCAGCAGCTTCGAGCGGGGGGCCACCGGGGAGCTGTTTTTT
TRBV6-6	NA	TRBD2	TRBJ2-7	CASTYLAGGIYEQYF	TGTGCCAGCACCTATCTCGCGGGGGGTATCTACGAGCAGTACTTC
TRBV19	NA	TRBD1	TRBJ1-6	CASMGQGNSPLHF	TGTGCCAGTATGGGACAGGGGAATTCACCCCTCCACTTT
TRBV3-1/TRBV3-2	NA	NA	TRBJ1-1	CASSQEWAGYEAFF	TGTGCCAGCAGCCAAGAGTGGGCGGGCTATGAAGCTTTCTTT
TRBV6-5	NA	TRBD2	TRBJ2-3	CASSYSGGRVTQYF	TGTGCCAGCAGTTACTCAGGAGGGAGGGTTACGCAGTATTTT
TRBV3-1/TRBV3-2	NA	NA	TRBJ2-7	CASSQYGEQYF	TGTGCCAGCAGCCAATACGGCGAGCAGTACTTC
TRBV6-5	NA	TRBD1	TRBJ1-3	CASLQDRDTNTIYF	TGTGCCAGCCTCCAAGACAGGGACACTAACACCATATATTTT
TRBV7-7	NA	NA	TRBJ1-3	CASSLGVGNTIYF	TGTGCCAGCAGCCTAGGAGTTGGAAACACCATATATTTT
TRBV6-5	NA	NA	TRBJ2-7	CASSKTPAGYEQYF	TGTGCCAGCAGCAAAACCCCTGCCGGCTACGAGCAGTACTTC
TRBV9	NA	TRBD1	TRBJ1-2	CASSDGQGYGYTF	TGTGCCAGCAGCGATGGACAGGGGTATGGCTACACCTTC
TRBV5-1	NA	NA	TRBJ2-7	CASSFTAQPSSYEQYF	TGCGCCAGCAGCTTTACAGCTCAGCCAAGCTCCTACGAGCAGTACTTC
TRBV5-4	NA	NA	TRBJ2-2	CATGGTGELFF	TGTGCCACCGGAGGGACCGGGGAGCTGTTTTTT
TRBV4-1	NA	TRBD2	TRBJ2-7	CASSQPRAGPPYEQYF	TGCGCCAGCAGCCAGCCGAGAGCGGGGCCTCCCTACGAGCAGTACTTC
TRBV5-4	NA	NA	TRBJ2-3	CASSLAGSDTQYF	TGTGCCAGCAGCTTGGCCGGTTCAGATACGCAGTATTTT
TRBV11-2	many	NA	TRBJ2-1	CASSLGRVSGQFF	TGTGCCAGCAGCTTAGGGCGGGTCAGCGGGCAGTTCTTC
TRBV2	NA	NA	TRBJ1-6	CASSARYPYNSPLHF	TGTGCCAGCAGTGCCAGGTATCCCTATAATTCACCCCTCCACTTT